This entry concerns a single T cell receptor (beta chain). These data come from a study of shared clonotypes between healthy human individuals. About the study: The people who gave samples were a couple of women and three men aged 18 to 49.

This CDR3 spans 12 amino acids. Trimming left V 8 bases short and J 3 bases short, with 9 bases between. Germline CDR1 reads MNHNY; CDR2 reads SVGAGI (reference sequence). An even split of each subset's genomic DNA across several immunoSEQ plates was performed. How the authors handled the data: Junction-only sequences without quality scores were provided by ImmunoSEQ, so filtering was different. Data came from immunoSEQ multiplex PCR; TCRdb stores just in-frame clones and leaves some out. Clonal size and the V and J genes are those of that table, whereas D and trimming came from the DNA. This table holds hundreds of thousands of clones, approximately 80% found once.

This clonotype was sampled from a woman aged 35 to 49 in good health. Some clones in this sample may be carry-over from other donors' samples. Sequenced: PBMCs. The chain recombines TRBV6-6 with TRBJ2-3; no definite D call. The CDR3 DNA sequence: TGTGCCAGCGGCGCCCAAACAGATACGCAGTATTTT. It encodes CASGAQTDTQYF.